Below are 12 T cell receptor beta chains sequenced from a single sample in a study of T cell responses to AZD1222 COVID-19 vaccine. Method: immunoSEQ multiplex PCR; TCRdb's copy keeps in-frame clones and lacks some. The table has around 140,000 clones, 65% to 90% seen once. The source was peripheral blood, collected 28 days after the second dose of the MenACWY control vaccine. These receptors all come from an adult who received the MenACWY meningococcal vaccine as a control.

V and J are TRBV19 and TRBJ1-1; a possible D gene is TRBD1 (6 bases). The V gene's germline CDR1 is LNHDA and CDR2 SQIVND (reference sequence). This CDR3 has 14 residues. Trimming left V 7 bases short and J 2 bases short, with 14 bases between. CDR3 amino acids: CASTLRTVNTEAFF. The CDR3 nucleotides read TGTGCCAGTACGTTACGGACAGTTAACACTGAAGCTTTCTTT. The variable domain in full, completed from reference TRBV19 and TRBJ1-1, reads DGGITQSPKYLFRKEGQNVTLSCEQNLNHDAMYWYRQDPGQGLRLIYYSQIVNDFQKGDIAEGYSVSREKKESFPLTVTSAQKNPTAFYLCASTLRTVNTEAFFGQGTRLTVV.

The chain recombines TRBV15 with TRBJ1-2; D is ambiguous. CDR1 and CDR2 from the germline V gene are LNHNV and YYDKDF (reference sequence). This CDR3 has 14 amino acids. The V end lost 5 bases, the J end lost 6 bases, and 16 bases lay between the germline ends. CDR3 nucleotide sequence: TGTGCCACCAGCCCCCGAAGTACGGCTGATGGCTACACCTTC. Translated, it gives CATSPRSTADGYTF.

The chain uses TRBV9 and TRBJ2-7; 7 bases line up with TRBD2. The CDR3 covers 15 residues. V dropped 0 bases and J dropped 1; count of bases not matched to a gene: 4. Germline V gene data show CDR1 as SGDLS and CDR2 as YYNGEE. In DNA form, the CDR3 reads TGTGCCAGCAGCGTAGATTGGCGGGGGTCCTACGAGCAGTACTTC. Amino acid sequence: CASSVDWRGSYEQYF.

As for this clone: Additional DNA sequences in this sample encode the identical CDR3. This rearrangement joins TRBV5-1 to TRBJ2-2, with D maybe TRBD2 (6 bases). This CDR3 has 15 amino acids. The V end lost 3 bases, the J end lost 1 base, and 10 bases lay between the germline ends. Per the germline V gene, CDR1 is SGHRS and CDR2 is YFSETQ. The CDR3: CASSSRGVNTGELFF. CDR3 DNA: TGCGCCAGCAGCTCGCGGGGCGTGAACACCGGGGAGCTGTTTTTT.

The rearrangement uses TRBV5-4 and TRBJ2-3; D call uncertain. The V gene lost 4 bases and the J gene lost 7 bases, with 16 bases spanning the gap. This CDR3 region has 14 residues. Germline V lookup: CDR1 SGHNT, CDR2 YYREEE (reference sequence). The CDR3 loop is CASSPASSGYTQYF. Written as DNA, the CDR3 is TGTGCCAGCAGCCCAGCTTCCAGTGGGTATACGCAGTATTTT. Full variable domain (rest looked up from reference TRBV5-4 and TRBJ2-3): ETGVTQSPTHLIKTRGQQVTLRCSSQSGHNTVSWYQQALGQGPQFIFQYYREEENGRGNFPPRFSGLQFPNYSSELNVNALELDDSALYLCASSPASSGYTQYFGPGTRLTVL.

CDR3 residues: CATSRGIIGTDTQYF. CDR3 sequence (DNA): TGTGCCACCTCTCGGGGGATAATTGGGACAGATACGCAGTATTTT. This sequence joins TRBV24-1 and TRBJ2-3; D possibly corresponds to TRBD2 (6 bases). This CDR3 region has 15 residues. Germline V gives CDR1 KGHDR, CDR2 SFDVKD. Between the trimmed V and J ends, which lost 9 bases and 3 bases, there was a span of 18 bases.

J is TRBJ1-5 and V is TRBV6-5; D is uncertain. This CDR3 is built from 15 residues. V was cut by 6 bases and J by 1 base, with 13 bases left in between. The V gene's germline CDR1 is MNHEY and CDR2 SVGAGI. The CDR3 DNA sequence: TGTGCCAGCAGGAGGTTTGGGGAAAGCAATCAGCCCCAGCATTTT. This sequence encodes CASRRFGESNQPQHF.

V usage is TRBV19 and J usage is TRBJ1-3; the D gene is possibly TRBD1 (6 bases). This CDR3 region has 14 residues. V lost 6 bases and J lost 7, with 16 bases in between. Germline V CDR1 and CDR2: LNHDA, SQIVND (reference sequence). CDR3 residues: CASSPDSRGNTIYF. CDR3 sequence (DNA): TGTGCCAGTAGCCCGGACAGTCGGGGCAACACCATATATTTT.

This sequence joins TRBV19 and TRBJ2-2; D might be TRBD1 (6 bases). The germline V gene encodes CDR1 LNHDA and CDR2 SQIVND (reference sequence). The CDR3 sequence is 14 residues long. Trimming took off 1 base at V and 5 bases at J, with 8 bases between the two ends. CDR3 DNA: TGTGCCAGTAGTATAGTTAGGGGGACCGGGGAGCTGTTTTTT. Translated, it gives CASSIVRGTGELFF.

J is TRBJ1-2 and V is TRBV10-2; 10 nucleotides line up with TRBD1. The V gene's germline CDR1 is WSHSY and CDR2 SAAADI. This CDR3 contains 14 residues. V trimming: 6 bases; J trimming: 3 bases; junction bases outside the gene matches: 4. The CDR3 is CASRAGTGDYGYTF. CDR3 nucleotide sequence: TGCGCCAGCAGAGCAGGGACAGGGGACTATGGCTACACCTTC.

V usage is TRBV3-1 (or the pseudogene TRBV3-2) and J usage is TRBJ2-3; D gene unclear. Germline CDR1 is LGHDT and CDR2 is YNNKEL (reference sequence). With 4 bases removed from V and 0 bases from J, the gap between germline ends came to 2 bases. This CDR3 is 12 amino acids long. The CDR3 DNA sequence: TGTGCCAGCAGCCTTAGCACAGATACGCAGTATTTT. This gives the protein CASSLSTDTQYF.

This chain connects TRBV7-2 to TRBJ1-2, with TRBD1 as a possible D gene (5 bases). V lost 5 bases, J lost 7 bases, and 29 bases lay in between. The CDR3 totals 18 residues. Per the germline V gene, CDR1 is SGHTA and CDR2 is FQGNSA. CDR3 region: CASSPRVGSPGGIGGYTF. The CDR3 nucleotides read TGTGCCAGCAGCCCTCGGGTGGGATCCCCGGGGGGGATTGGTGGCTACACCTTC.